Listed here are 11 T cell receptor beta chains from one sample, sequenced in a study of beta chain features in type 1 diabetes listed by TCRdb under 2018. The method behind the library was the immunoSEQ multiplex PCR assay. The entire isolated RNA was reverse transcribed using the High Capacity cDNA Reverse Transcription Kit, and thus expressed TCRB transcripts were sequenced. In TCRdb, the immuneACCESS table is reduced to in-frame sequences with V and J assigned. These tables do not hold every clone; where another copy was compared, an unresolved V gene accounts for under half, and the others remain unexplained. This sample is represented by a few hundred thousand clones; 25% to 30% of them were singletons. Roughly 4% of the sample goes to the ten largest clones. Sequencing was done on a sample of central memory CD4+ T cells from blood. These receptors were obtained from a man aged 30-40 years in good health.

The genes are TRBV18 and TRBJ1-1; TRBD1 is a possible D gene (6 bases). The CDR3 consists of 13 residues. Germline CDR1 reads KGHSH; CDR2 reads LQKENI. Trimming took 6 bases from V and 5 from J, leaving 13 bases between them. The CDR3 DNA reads TGTGCCAGCTCCCCCTCAGGGGAAACTGAAGCTTTCTTT. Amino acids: CASSPSGETEAFF.

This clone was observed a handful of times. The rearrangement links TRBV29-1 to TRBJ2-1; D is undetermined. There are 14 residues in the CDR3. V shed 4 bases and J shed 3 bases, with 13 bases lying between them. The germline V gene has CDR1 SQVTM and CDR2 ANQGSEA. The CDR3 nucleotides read TGCAGCGTTGGAGGCAGAGACCTCTACAATGAGCAGTTCTTC. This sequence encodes CSVGGRDLYNEQFF.

CDR3 nucleotide sequence: TGTGCCAGCAGCTTGCAGGGACAGGGGAGCTATGGCTACACCTTC. This sequence encodes CASSLQGQGSYGYTF. V usage is TRBV5-4 and J usage is TRBJ1-2, with 10 positions matching TRBD1. Germline CDR1 is SGHNT and CDR2 is YYREEE (reference sequence). Trimming cost V 1 base and J 4 bases; bases outside gene matches: 4. The length of the CDR3 is 15 residues.

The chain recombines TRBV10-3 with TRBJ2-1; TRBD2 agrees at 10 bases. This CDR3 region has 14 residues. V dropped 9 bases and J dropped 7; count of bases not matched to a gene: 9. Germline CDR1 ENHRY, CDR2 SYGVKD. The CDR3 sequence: CAIRTSGQPNEQFF. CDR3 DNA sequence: TGTGCCATTCGGACTAGCGGCCAACCTAATGAGCAGTTCTTC.

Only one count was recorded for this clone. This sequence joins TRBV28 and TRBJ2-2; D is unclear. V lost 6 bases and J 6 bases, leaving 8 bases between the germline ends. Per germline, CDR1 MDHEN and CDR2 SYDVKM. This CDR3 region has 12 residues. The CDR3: CASSHNAGELFF. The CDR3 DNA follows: TGTGCCAGCAGCCACAATGCCGGGGAGCTGTTTTTT. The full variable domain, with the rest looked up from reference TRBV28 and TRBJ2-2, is DVKVTQSSRYLVKRTGEKVFLECVQDMDHENMFWYRQDPGLGLRLIYFSYDVKMKEKGDIPEGYSVSREKKERFSLILESASTNQTSMYLCASSHNAGELFFGEGSRLTVL.

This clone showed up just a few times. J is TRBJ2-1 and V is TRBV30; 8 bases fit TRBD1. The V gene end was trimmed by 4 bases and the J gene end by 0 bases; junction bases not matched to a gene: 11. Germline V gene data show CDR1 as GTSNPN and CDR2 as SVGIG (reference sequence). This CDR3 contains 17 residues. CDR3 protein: CAWIDWGQASSYNEQFF. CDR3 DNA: TGTGCCTGGATAGATTGGGGACAGGCCAGCTCCTACAATGAGCAGTTCTTC.

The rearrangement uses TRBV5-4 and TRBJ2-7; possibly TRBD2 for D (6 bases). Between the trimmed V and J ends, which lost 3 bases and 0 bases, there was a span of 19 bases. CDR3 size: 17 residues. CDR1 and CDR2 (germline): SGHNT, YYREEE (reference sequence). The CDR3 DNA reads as TGTGCCAGCAGCTCGCTTAGGGAGGAGGGGAGCTCCTACGAGCAGTACTTC. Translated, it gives CASSSLREEGSSYEQYF.

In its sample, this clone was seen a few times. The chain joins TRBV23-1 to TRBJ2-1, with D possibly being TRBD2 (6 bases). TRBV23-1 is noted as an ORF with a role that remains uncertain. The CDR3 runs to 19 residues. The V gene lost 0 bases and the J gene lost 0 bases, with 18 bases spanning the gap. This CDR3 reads CASSQSGLAPPDSYNEQFF. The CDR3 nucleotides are TGCGCCAGCAGTCAATCGGGGCTAGCGCCTCCCGACTCCTACAATGAGCAGTTCTTC.

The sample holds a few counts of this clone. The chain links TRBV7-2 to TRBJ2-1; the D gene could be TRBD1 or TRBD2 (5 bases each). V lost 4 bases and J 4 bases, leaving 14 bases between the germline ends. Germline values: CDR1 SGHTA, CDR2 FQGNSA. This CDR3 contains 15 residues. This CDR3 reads CASSSRVGAYNEQFF. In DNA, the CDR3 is TGTGCCAGCAGCTCCAGAGTCGGGGCGTACAATGAGCAGTTCTTC.

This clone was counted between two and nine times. In nucleotides, the CDR3 is TGTGCCAGCAGCACAAAGACTGGCTACGAGCAGTACTTC. It specifies CASSTKTGYEQYF. The chain is built from TRBV7-8 and TRBJ2-7; D gene uncertain. The V gene lost 5 bases and the J gene lost 3 bases, with 11 bases spanning the gap. CDR1 is SGHVS, CDR2 FQNEAQ, per germline. The CDR3 sequence is 13 residues long.

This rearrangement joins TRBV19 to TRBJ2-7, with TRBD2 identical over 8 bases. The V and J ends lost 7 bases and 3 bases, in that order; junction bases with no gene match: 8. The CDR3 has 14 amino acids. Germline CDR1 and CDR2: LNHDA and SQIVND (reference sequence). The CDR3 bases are TGTGCCAGTAACCAGACTAGCGAACTCTACGAGCAGTACTTC. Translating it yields CASNQTSELYEQYF.